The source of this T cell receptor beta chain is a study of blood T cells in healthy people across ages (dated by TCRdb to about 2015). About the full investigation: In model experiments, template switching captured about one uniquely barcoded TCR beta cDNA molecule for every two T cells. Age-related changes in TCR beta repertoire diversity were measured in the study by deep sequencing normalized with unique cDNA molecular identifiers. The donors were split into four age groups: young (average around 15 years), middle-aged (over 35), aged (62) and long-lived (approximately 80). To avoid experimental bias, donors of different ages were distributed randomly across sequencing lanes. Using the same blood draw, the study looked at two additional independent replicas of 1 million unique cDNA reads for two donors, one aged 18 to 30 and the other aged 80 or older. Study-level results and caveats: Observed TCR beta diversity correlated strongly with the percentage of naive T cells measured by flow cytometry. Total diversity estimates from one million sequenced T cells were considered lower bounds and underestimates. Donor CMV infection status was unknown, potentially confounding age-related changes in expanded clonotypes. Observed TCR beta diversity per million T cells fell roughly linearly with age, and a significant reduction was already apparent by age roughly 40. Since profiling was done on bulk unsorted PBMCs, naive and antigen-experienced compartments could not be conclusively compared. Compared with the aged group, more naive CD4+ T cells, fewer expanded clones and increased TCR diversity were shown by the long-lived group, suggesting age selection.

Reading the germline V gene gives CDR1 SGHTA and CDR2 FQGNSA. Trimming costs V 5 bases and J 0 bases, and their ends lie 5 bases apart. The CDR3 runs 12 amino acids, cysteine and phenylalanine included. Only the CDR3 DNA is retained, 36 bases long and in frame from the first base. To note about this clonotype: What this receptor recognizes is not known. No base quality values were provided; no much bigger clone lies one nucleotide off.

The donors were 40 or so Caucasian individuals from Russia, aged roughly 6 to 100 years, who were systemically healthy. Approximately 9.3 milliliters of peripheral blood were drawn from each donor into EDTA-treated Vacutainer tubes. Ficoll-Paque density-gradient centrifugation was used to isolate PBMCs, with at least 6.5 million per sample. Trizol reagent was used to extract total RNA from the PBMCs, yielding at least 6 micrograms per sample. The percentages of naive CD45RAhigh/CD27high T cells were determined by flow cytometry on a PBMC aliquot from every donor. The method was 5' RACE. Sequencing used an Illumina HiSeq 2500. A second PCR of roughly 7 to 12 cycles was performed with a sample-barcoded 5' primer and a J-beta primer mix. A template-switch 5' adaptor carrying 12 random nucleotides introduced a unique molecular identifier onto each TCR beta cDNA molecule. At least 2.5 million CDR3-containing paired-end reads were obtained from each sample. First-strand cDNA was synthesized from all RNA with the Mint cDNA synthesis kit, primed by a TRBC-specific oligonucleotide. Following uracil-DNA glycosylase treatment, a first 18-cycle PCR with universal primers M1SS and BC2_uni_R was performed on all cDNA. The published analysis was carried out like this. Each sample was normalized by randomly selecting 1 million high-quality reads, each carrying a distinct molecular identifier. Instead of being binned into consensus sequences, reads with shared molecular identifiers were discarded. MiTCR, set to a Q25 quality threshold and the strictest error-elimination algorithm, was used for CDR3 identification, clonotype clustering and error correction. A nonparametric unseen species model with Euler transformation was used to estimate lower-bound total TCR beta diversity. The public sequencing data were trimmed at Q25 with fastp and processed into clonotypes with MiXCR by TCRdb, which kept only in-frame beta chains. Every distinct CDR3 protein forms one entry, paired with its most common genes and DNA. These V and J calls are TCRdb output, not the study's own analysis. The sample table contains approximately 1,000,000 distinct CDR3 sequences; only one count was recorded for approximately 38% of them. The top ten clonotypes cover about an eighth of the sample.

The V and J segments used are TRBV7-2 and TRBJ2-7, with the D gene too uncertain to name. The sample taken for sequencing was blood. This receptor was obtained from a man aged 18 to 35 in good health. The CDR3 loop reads CASSISSYEQYF. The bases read TGTGCCAGCAGCATAAGCTCCTACGAGCAGTACTTC.